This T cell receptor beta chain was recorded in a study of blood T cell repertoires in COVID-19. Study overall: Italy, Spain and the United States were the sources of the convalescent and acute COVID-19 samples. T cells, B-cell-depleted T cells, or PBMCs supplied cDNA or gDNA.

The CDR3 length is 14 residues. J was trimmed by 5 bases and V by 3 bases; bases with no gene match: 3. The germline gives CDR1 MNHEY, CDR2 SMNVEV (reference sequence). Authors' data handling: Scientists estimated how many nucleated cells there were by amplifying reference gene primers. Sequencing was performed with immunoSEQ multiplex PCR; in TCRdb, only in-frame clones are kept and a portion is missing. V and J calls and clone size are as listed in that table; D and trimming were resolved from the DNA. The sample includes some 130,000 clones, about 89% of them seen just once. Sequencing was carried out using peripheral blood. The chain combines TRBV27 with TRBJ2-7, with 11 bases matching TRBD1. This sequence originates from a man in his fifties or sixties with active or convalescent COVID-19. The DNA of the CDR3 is TGTGCCAGCAGTTTGAGGACAGGGGGCAACGAGCAGTACTTC. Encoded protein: CASSLRTGGNEQYF.